The 29 T cell receptor beta chains below were found in one sample sequenced in a study of CD8 T cells in ankylosing spondylitis. TCRdb re-called the 5' RACE reads through MiXCR, storing one row per CDR3 protein. The sample includes more than 20,000 distinct CDR3 sequences, roughly 13% seen only once; the top ten take 30% to 35%. Specimen: blood. The receptors come from a male donor with ankylosing spondylitis or in good health (not recorded which).

In this sample, this clonotype turned up many times. The chain employs TRBV4-2 and TRBJ2-4; D remains ambiguous. The V gene's germline CDR1 is LGHNA and CDR2 YNFKEQ. The CDR3 has 16 residues. Trimming cost V 0 bases and J 3 bases, with 12 bases left between them. CDR3 coding DNA: TGTGCCAGCAGCCAAGATTGGCGGTCCGGCAAAAACATTCAGTACTTC. It yields the protein CASSQDWRSGKNIQYF.

This clonotype came up a few times. The rearrangement links TRBV9 to TRBJ2-7, with 7 bases fitting TRBD1. V lost 10 bases and J lost 4; bases outside the gene matches: 17. CDR1 and CDR2 from the germline V gene are SGDLS and YYNGEE. The CDR3 length is 15 residues. As DNA, the CDR3 is TGTGCCCCCAAGCCTAGGGGGACAGACTTATACGAGCAGTACGTC. Its translation: CAPKPRGTDLYEQYV.

This clonotype was counted between two and nine times. The J gene is TRBJ1-6, the V gene TRBV7-2; TRBD1 matches at 9 bases. Germline lookup yields CDR1 SGHTA and CDR2 FQGNSA. Trimming removed 1 base from V and 9 bases from J; junction bases left unmatched: 4. This CDR3 comprises 15 residues. CDR3: CASSLEWDRVSPLHF. The DNA for the CDR3 is TGTGCCAGCAGCTTAGAGTGGGACAGGGTTTCACCCCTCCACTTT.

The chain recombines TRBV6-2 or TRBV6-3 with TRBJ2-2; D not certain. The CDR3 is 14 amino acids. The germline V gene encodes CDR1 MNHEY and CDR2 SVGEGT. Trimming removed 6 bases from V and 6 bases from J, with 14 bases in between. The CDR3 region is CASRIELYPGELFF. The DNA for the CDR3 is TGTGCCAGCAGGATAGAGCTATATCCCGGGGAGCTGTTTTTT.

The chain employs TRBV28 and TRBJ1-1; D uncertain. The ends were cut back, 6 bases at V and 1 base at J, with 9 bases in the middle. This CDR3 is 13 amino acids long. Germline V gene data show CDR1 as MDHEN and CDR2 as SYDVKM. CDR3 in amino acids: CASSPGRNTEAFF. CDR3 nucleotide sequence: TGTGCCAGCAGCCCCGGTCGGAACACTGAAGCTTTCTTT.

In its sample, this clonotype was seen a few times. The chain links TRBV10-3 to TRBJ2-3; unclear D gene. CDR3 length: 14 amino acids. The germline CDR1 and CDR2 sequences are ENHRY and SYGVKD. The V end lost 6 bases, the J end lost 2 bases, and 12 bases lay between the germline ends. CDR3 DNA: TGTGCCATCAGCGATGGGTCCTACACAGATACGCAGTATTTT. Its protein is CAISDGSYTDTQYF.

The V gene is TRBV10-3, the J gene TRBJ2-1; TRBD2 aligns across 11 bases. The V gene end was trimmed by 4 bases and the J gene end by 7 bases; junction bases not matched to a gene: 6. The germline CDR1 and CDR2 sequences are ENHRY and SYGVKD. The CDR3 sequence is 15 residues long. The CDR3 bases are TGTGCCATCAGTGCTGTCGCTAGCGGGGGGAATGAGCAGTTCTTC. Translation gives CAISAVASGGNEQFF.

V is TRBV4-1 and J is TRBJ2-7, with D possibly being TRBD1 (6 bases). Per the germline V gene, CDR1 is MGHRA and CDR2 is YSYEKL. Trimming removed 1 base from V and 3 bases from J, with 10 bases in between. CDR3 size: 14 residues. CDR3 DNA sequence: TGCGCCAGCAGCCAAGTGCCGACAGGCTACGAGCAGTACGTC. Its protein is CASSQVPTGYEQYV.

This clonotype was recorded many times. This chain links TRBV5-1 with TRBJ1-5, with D hard to call. The CDR3 covers 14 residues. In germline, CDR1 is SGHRS, CDR2 YFSETQ. V was shortened by 5 bases and J by 1 base, with 10 bases between the two germline ends. As DNA, the CDR3 is TGCGCCAGCAGTGCGACGGGCAGCAATCAGCCCCAGCATTTT. Translating it yields CASSATGSNQPQHF. Complete variable domain (other parts from reference TRBV5-1 and TRBJ1-5): KAGVTQTPRYLIKTRGQQVTLSCSPISGHRSVSWYQQTPGQGLQFLFEYFSETQRNKGNFPGRFSGRQFSNSRSEMNVSTLELGDSALYLCASSATGSNQPQHFGDGTRLSIL.

This clonotype has at least ten counts. The CDR3 nucleotides are TGCGCCAGCAGGTTCCTAGCGGGAGACTACAATGAGCAGTTCTTC. Translation gives CASRFLAGDYNEQFF. This sequence joins TRBV4-3 and TRBJ2-1; 10 nucleotides line up with TRBD2. CDR3 length: 15 amino acids. The germline CDR1 and CDR2 sequences are LGHNA and YSLEER. Trimming took 6 bases from V and 3 from J; bases not matched to a gene: 5.

This clonotype was picked up many times. This rearrangement joins TRBV28 to TRBJ2-7; 9 positions agree with TRBD2. V trimming: 7 bases; J trimming: 2 bases; junction bases outside the gene matches: 9. Germline CDR1 and CDR2: MDHEN and SYDVKM. The CDR3 extends over 15 amino acids. The CDR3 bases are TGTGCCAGCACCGAGCGGGGGGCGCGGGCCTACGAGCAGTACTTC. Its translation is CASTERGARAYEQYF.

The V gene is TRBV6-6, the J gene TRBJ2-5; TRBD2 matches 7 bases. The length of the CDR3 is 14 residues. Germline V lookup: CDR1 MNHNY, CDR2 SVGAGI (reference sequence). V was pared by 6 bases and J by 2 bases, with 6 bases of the junction left unmatched. CDR3 DNA sequence: TGTGCCAGCAGCTTAACTAGCGCTCAAGAGACCCAGTACTTC. It specifies CASSLTSAQETQYF.

In DNA form, the CDR3 reads TGTGCCAGCAGCTTAGATTCTAGCGGGGACCCCAATGAGCAGTTCTTC. This codes for CASSLDSSGDPNEQFF. The V gene is TRBV7-2, the J gene TRBJ2-1; 9 bases are a match to TRBD2. The CDR3 consists of 16 residues. CDR1 is SGHTA and CDR2 is FQGNSA in the germline V gene. The J segment lost 6 bases and the V segment lost 1 base, leaving 7 bases of the junction unmatched.

This clonotype was picked up many times. The gene calls are TRBV7-3 and TRBJ2-5, with D perhaps TRBD1 (5 bases). This CDR3 comprises 13 residues. Trimming took 6 bases from V and 3 from J, leaving 11 bases between them. CDR1 is SGHTA, CDR2 FQGTGA, per germline. The CDR3 protein is CASSKQVKETQYF. The CDR3, as DNA: TGTGCCAGCAGTAAACAGGTTAAAGAGACCCAGTACTTC.

The rearrangement joins TRBV27 to TRBJ2-7, with TRBD2 identical over 10 bases. After removal of 6 bases from V and 0 bases from J, the junction contained 5 bases not matched to a gene. CDR3 length: 15 amino acids. Germline assignment: CDR1 MNHEY and CDR2 SMNVEV (reference sequence). The CDR3, as DNA: TGTGCCAGCAGCTTGACTAGCGGGCACTCCTACGAGCAGTACTTC. Amino acids: CASSLTSGHSYEQYF.

The chain links TRBV3-1 to TRBJ2-2, with D maybe TRBD1 (5 bases). Deletions cut 3 bases from V and 4 bases from J, with 15 bases between. The CDR3 loop spans 16 amino acids. CDR1 and CDR2 (germline): LGHDT, YNNKEL (reference sequence). CDR3 sequence reads: CASSQSRQGGTGELFF. CDR3 DNA: TGTGCCAGCAGCCAGAGTAGGCAGGGTGGCACCGGGGAGCTGTTTTTT.

The chain has TRBV6-5 and TRBJ2-7; possible D gene TRBD2, 6 bases. Germline loops: CDR1 MNHEY, CDR2 SVGAGI. This CDR3 contains 14 residues. V was shortened by 2 bases and J by 2 bases, with 10 bases between the two germline ends. CDR3 sequence: CASSYVRGAYEQYF. The CDR3 DNA reads as TGTGCCAGCAGTTACGTGCGGGGAGCCTACGAGCAGTACTTC.

This chain links TRBV11-3 with TRBJ2-2, with 7 bases lining up with TRBD1. There are 15 residues in the CDR3. Trimming cost V 5 bases and J 4 bases; bases outside gene matches: 7. Per the germline V gene, CDR1 is SGHNT and CDR2 is YENEEA. The CDR3 reads CASSLRTGPTGELFF. The DNA of the CDR3 is TGTGCCAGCAGCCTGCGGACAGGCCCCACCGGGGAGCTGTTTTTT.

This clonotype was seen many times. V and J are TRBV6-5 and TRBJ1-5; weak D call: TRBD1 (5 bases). The ends were cut back, 2 bases at V and 2 bases at J, with 10 bases in the middle. The CDR3 length is 15 residues. Looked up from germline, CDR1 is MNHEY and CDR2 is SVGAGI. The CDR3 region is CASSYRVGGNQPQHF. The CDR3 region has the DNA TGTGCCAGCAGTTACCGCGTAGGGGGCAATCAGCCCCAGCATTTT.

The chain joins TRBV12-3 or TRBV12-4 to TRBJ2-1; 8 positions match TRBD2. The CDR3 length is 15 residues. Losses at the gene ends were 6 bases for V and 7 bases for J; bases not matched to a gene: 11. CDR3 residues: CASSPRTSSMNEQFF. In nucleotides, the CDR3 is TGTGCCAGCAGCCCTAGGACTAGCAGCATGAATGAGCAGTTCTTC.

This clonotype has only a few counts. The chain recombines TRBV29-1 with TRBJ2-1, with 12 nucleotides matching TRBD1. Trimming cost V 4 bases and J 7 bases; bases outside gene matches: 8. The length of the CDR3 is 15 residues. Germline CDR1 SQVTM, CDR2 ANQGSEA. The CDR3 reads CSVAGTGGANNEQFF. As DNA, the CDR3 is TGCAGCGTTGCAGGGACAGGGGGCGCAAATAATGAGCAGTTCTTC.

This sequence joins TRBV6-6 and TRBJ1-4; no clear D. The CDR3 length is 13 residues. Germline CDR1 MNHNY, CDR2 SVGAGI (reference sequence). Trimming shortened V by 2 bases and J by 8 bases, and 9 bases separated the two germline ends. The CDR3 is CASSYREWEKLFF. The DNA of the CDR3 is TGTGCCAGCAGTTACCGGGAGTGGGAAAAACTGTTTTTT.

This clonotype was seen only a few times. The rearrangement links TRBV20-1 to TRBJ2-2, with D hard to call. This CDR3 is built from 15 residues. The germline CDR1 and CDR2 sequences are DFQATT and SNEGSKA (reference sequence). The V gene lost 6 bases and the J gene lost 0 bases, with 14 bases spanning the gap. The CDR3, as DNA: TGCAGTGCCAGTGGGGTACTTTCGAACACCGGGGAGCTGTTTTTT. Translating it yields CSASGVLSNTGELFF.

This clonotype has at least ten counts. The CDR3 spells CSASPAGDTDTQYF. CDR3 in DNA: TGCAGTGCTAGTCCAGCGGGGGACACAGATACGCAGTATTTT. The V call is TRBV20-1, the J call TRBJ2-3, with 8 bases aligning to TRBD2. This CDR3 region has 14 residues. Trimming took 3 bases from V and 2 from J; bases not matched to a gene: 4. CDR1 and CDR2 (germline): DFQATT, SNEGSKA (reference sequence).

This clonotype was seen ten or more times. V usage is TRBV20-1 and J usage is TRBJ2-1; possibly TRBD2 for D (6 bases). This CDR3 is built from 13 residues. In germline, CDR1 is DFQATT, CDR2 SNEGSKA (reference sequence). V shed 3 bases and J shed 2 bases, with 8 bases lying between them. The CDR3 loop is CSASGSAYNEQFF. As DNA, the CDR3 is TGCAGTGCTAGCGGGAGCGCCTACAATGAGCAGTTCTTC.

This clonotype was seen repeatedly, ten times or more. V gene TRBV15 combines with J gene TRBJ2-3, with TRBD2 as a possible D gene (5 bases). The CDR3 totals 12 residues. V lost 3 bases to trimming and J lost 4 bases, with 5 bases between them. Germline CDR1 LNHNV, CDR2 YYDKDF (reference sequence). CDR3 nucleotide sequence: TGTGCCACCAGCAGGCGGGCAGATACGCAGTATTTT. Translating gives CATSRRADTQYF.

This clonotype has ten or more counts. The chain employs TRBV29-1 and TRBJ2-1; tentative D call: TRBD2 (5 bases). V lost 3 bases to trimming and J lost 6 bases, with 6 bases between them. This CDR3 comprises 11 residues. The germline CDR1 and CDR2 sequences are SQVTM and ANQGSEA. CDR3 protein: CSVDRGNEQFF. The CDR3 DNA sequence: TGCAGCGTTGACCGGGGCAATGAGCAGTTCTTC.

This clonotype was observed a few times. The chain uses TRBV20-1 and TRBJ1-4; tentative D call: TRBD1 (5 bases). Germline V gene sequence: CDR1 DFQATT, CDR2 SNEGSKA (reference sequence). CDR3 size: 16 residues. Trimming shortened V by 2 bases and J by 0 bases, and 13 bases separated the two germline ends. The CDR3 sequence: CSARSPTEATNEKLFF. The CDR3 nucleotides read TGCAGTGCTAGATCACCGACAGAGGCAACTAATGAAAAACTGTTTTTT.

The chain combines TRBV28 with TRBJ2-7; D remains unclear. Per the germline V gene, CDR1 is MDHEN and CDR2 is SYDVKM. Trimming left V 2 bases short and J 6 bases short, with 8 bases between. The CDR3 length is 12 residues. The CDR3 sequence: CASSLRTSEQYF. Here the CDR3 DNA reads TGTGCCAGCAGTTTAAGAACTTCCGAGCAGTACTTC.